This TCR beta chain was recovered during a study of shared clonotypes between healthy human individuals. The overall study: Three CD4 naive, three CD4 memory, two CD8 naive and one CD8 memory plate were used per donor.

Overall study results and limits: Enrolling few donors narrowed the genetic and exposure-history diversity that was represented. For naive CD4 cells, approximately 4.8% of clonotypes were shared across a handful of donors.

Points on this clone: Its antigen is not known.

Profiling relied on immunoSEQ multiplex PCR, and the TCRdb table lists in-frame clones only, not all of them. The data contain approximately 1.4 million clones, approximately 98% of them singletons. CDR1 and CDR2 from the germline V gene are SGHRS and YFSETQ. The ends were cut back, 4 bases at V and 0 bases at J, with 13 bases in the middle. The CDR3 spans 16 residues. Healthy HIV-negative adults without recent acute infections or vaccinations served as donors. Sequenced material: naive CD4+ T cells sorted from blood. Noted subset: CD45RA+ positively selected. This chain joins TRBV5-1 and TRBJ2-2; no clear D gene. This TCR came from a man between 25 and 39 years old in good health. CDR3 coding DNA: TGCGCCAGCAGCCCCAATTGGTCAGCGAACACCGGGGAGCTGTTTTTT. Translating it yields CASSPNWSANTGELFF.